Sequencing of this T cell receptor beta chain was carried out in a study of cytomegalovirus exposure and HLA in healthy donors. Points from the study as a whole: Being indistinguishable, some V segments were excluded, TRBV6-2 and TRBV6-3 among them. Many donors shared some public TCRs, even though most TCR sequences were rare. Later work found most CMV-associated TCR beta chains apparently HLA-restricted.

With regard to this clone: What it binds is unknown.

Primers for the PCR totalled 60 Vbeta and 13 Jbeta. In the authors' methods: In a later analysis, the count reached 76 million or so unique TCR beta chains, with about 11 million shared. Only in-frame clones appear in the TCRdb table, and some are missing; sequencing was by immunoSEQ multiplex PCR. The V and J calls and clone size come from that table; D and trimming were worked out from the DNA. The profile covers around 92,000 clones, with 65% to 80% appearing a single time and around 14% taken by the ten largest. CDR3 length equals 12 residues. The germline V and J ends were trimmed by 7 bases and 4 bases, with 11 bases remaining between them.

The chain has TRBV23-1 and TRBJ2-7; a weak D match, TRBD1 (6 bases). TRBV23-1 is an open reading frame, and its role is uncertain. This receptor was obtained from a woman in her seventies in good health and CMV-seropositive. Sequenced material: PBMCs. CDR3 residues: CASILDRYEQYF. Written as DNA, the CDR3 is TGCGCCAGCATTCTGGACAGATACGAGCAGTACTTC.